Each of the 10 T cell receptor beta chains below was sequenced from the same sample in a study of Tregs in tolerant kidney transplant recipients. The assay was immunoSEQ multiplex PCR, and TCRdb's table has in-frame clones only and misses some. The table has some 70,000 clones, over 85% seen once. The sample here was CD8+ T cells from blood, taken before the transplant. These receptors all stem from a human donor who received a combined kidney and bone marrow transplant.

This clone was counted between two and nine times. At the DNA level, this CDR3 is encoded by other sequences in the same sample as well. The chain links TRBV19 to TRBJ1-5; D remains unclear. The CDR3 loop spans 12 amino acids. The germline V gene has CDR1 LNHDA and CDR2 SQIVND (reference sequence). The V end lost 5 bases, the J end lost 4 bases, and 6 bases lay between the germline ends. The CDR3 coding sequence is TGTGCCAGTAGTCTACGTAATCAGCCCCAGCATTTT. It encodes CASSLRNQPQHF.

The chain's CDR3 is CATTQGIPFSNQPQHF. CDR3 coding DNA: TGTGCCACCACCCAGGGGATACCGTTTAGCAATCAGCCCCAGCATTTT. The V and J genes are TRBV15 and TRBJ1-5, with D maybe TRBD1 (6 bases). Germline CDR1 LNHNV, CDR2 YYDKDF (reference sequence). This CDR3 contains 16 residues. Deletions cut 7 bases from V and 0 bases from J, with 16 bases between.

The chain employs TRBV7-3 and TRBJ2-2; possible D gene TRBD1, 6 bases. The CDR3 runs to 15 residues. Germline CDR1 reads SGHTA; CDR2 reads FQGTGA. The germline V and J ends were trimmed by 2 bases and 3 bases, with 10 bases remaining between them. The CDR3 DNA reads as TGTGCCAGCAGCTTAGTTGGGGGCGACACCGGGGAGCTGTTTTTT. Encoded protein: CASSLVGGDTGELFF. The whole variable domain, filled in from reference TRBV7-3 and TRBJ2-2, reads GAGVSQTPSNKVTEKGKYVELRCDPISGHTALYWYRQSLGQGPEFLIYFQGTGAADDSGLPNDRFFAVRPEGSVSTLKIQRTERGDSAVYLCASSLVGGDTGELFFGEGSRLTVL.

The chain uses TRBV7-8 and TRBJ2-3; TRBD2 matches 13 bases. This CDR3 region has 19 residues. Per germline, CDR1 SGHVS and CDR2 FQNEAQ. V was clipped by 0 bases and J by 7 bases; unmatched bases: 13. CDR3 DNA: TGTGCCAGCAGCTTAGCGAGTTTCCCGACTAGCGGGAGGTTAAATACGCAGTATTTT. Protein: CASSLASFPTSGRLNTQYF.

The chain employs TRBV7-8 and TRBJ1-1; the match to TRBD1 covers 8 bases. This CDR3 region has 14 residues. The V and J ends lost 4 bases and 1 base, in that order; junction bases with no gene match: 2. Germline V gives CDR1 SGHVS, CDR2 FQNEAQ. CDR3 DNA sequence: TGTGCCAGCAGCTCAGGGGGCCCGAACACTGAAGCTTTCTTT. As protein: CASSSGGPNTEAFF.

The V gene is TRBV15, the J gene TRBJ2-3; 8 positions agree with TRBD1. The ends lost 4 bases at V and 3 bases at J; junction bases unmatched: 6. CDR1 and CDR2 (germline): LNHNV, YYDKDF (reference sequence). The CDR3 is made up of 15 amino acids. The CDR3, as DNA: TGTGCCACCAGCATCCGGACAGGGTCAACAGATACGCAGTATTTT. Its protein is CATSIRTGSTDTQYF.

The table lists this clone with a count of one. This sequence joins TRBV5-1 and TRBJ2-5, with 10 bases matching TRBD2. Germline V CDR1 and CDR2: SGHRS, YFSETQ. Trimming cost V 0 bases and J 9 bases; bases outside gene matches: 11. The CDR3 loop spans 16 amino acids. CDR3 residues: CASSLVGSGGSGAQYF. DNA of the CDR3: TGCGCCAGCAGCTTGGTTGGTAGCGGGGGGTCCGGGGCCCAGTACTTC.

V and J are TRBV19 and TRBJ2-7; D is possibly TRBD2 (6 bases). V was pared by 1 base and J by 5 bases, with 12 bases between. The CDR3 extends over 14 amino acids. Germline CDR1 reads LNHDA; CDR2 reads SQIVND (reference sequence). The DNA for the CDR3 is TGTGCCAGTAGTATAGGCGGGATTCACCACGAGCAGTACTTC. Residues: CASSIGGIHHEQYF.

The gene calls are TRBV27 and TRBJ2-4, with a weak D call TRBD2 (5 bases). Trimming pared 5 bases from V and 4 bases from J, leaving 18 bases between. This CDR3 spans 16 amino acids. Germline V gene lookup returns CDR1 MNHEY and CDR2 SMNVEV (reference sequence). CDR3 in amino acids: CASSTSRRGEKNIQYF. DNA of the CDR3: TGTGCCAGCAGTACCTCGAGACGGGGTGAAAAAAACATTCAGTACTTC.

This chain joins TRBV27 and TRBJ2-1; 10 bases map to TRBD2. The length of the CDR3 is 15 residues. Germline CDR1 reads MNHEY; CDR2 reads SMNVEV (reference sequence). V lost 5 bases to trimming and J lost 1 base; unmatched junction nucleotides: 2. The CDR3 coding sequence is TGTGCCAGCAGTCTAGCGGGAGTTTCCTACAATGAGCAGTTCTTC. It translates to CASSLAGVSYNEQFF.